This TCR beta chain was retrieved from a study of blood T cell repertoires in COVID-19. Study-wide background: From the United States, Italy and Spain came samples of acute and convalescent COVID-19.

The CDR3 extends over 14 amino acids. V gave up 7 bases and J gave up 2 bases, with 10 bases separating them. CDR1 is KGHDR and CDR2 is SFDVKD in the germline V gene. TCRdb keeps only in-frame clones here, not all; method: immunoSEQ multiplex PCR. The sample carries some 300,000 clones, 90% recorded once. The chain has TRBV24-1 and TRBJ1-4; unclear D gene. This clonotype was sampled from a woman between 18 and 29 years old with acute COVID-19. Sequencing was performed on PBMCs or T cells enriched from blood (not recorded which). CDR3 region: CATSPGSTNEKLFF. The CDR3 nucleotides are TGTGCCACCAGCCCAGGCAGTACTAATGAAAAACTGTTTTTT.